This is a list of T cell receptor beta chains from one sample in a study of blood T cell repertoires in COVID-19. The method was immunoSEQ multiplex PCR; TCRdb's version includes in-frame clones alone and lacks a portion of them. The data show 250,000 or so clones, around four fifths seen once. The sequenced sample was peripheral blood. All receptors derive from a woman between 55 and 75 years old with active or convalescent COVID-19. The CDR3 runs from the conserved cysteine through the conserved F or W. D genes are given only for firm matches. The size of a clone is reported for some rows only, either as once, few or many, or as a class for expanded clones.

TRBV7-2,few,-,TRBJ1-3,TGTGCCAGCAGCTTAGTCGTCACAACTGGAAACACCATATATTTT,CASSLVVTTGNTIYF
TRBV27,few,-,TRBJ1-2,TGTGCCAGCAGTTTATCCGGTCACAACTATGGCTACACCTTC,CASSLSGHNYGYTF
TRBV9,-,TRBD1,TRBJ2-2,TGTGCCAGCAGCGGATACAGGGGAAGCTACACCGGGGAGCTGTTTTTT,CASSGYRGSYTGELFF
TRBV24-1,-,TRBD2,TRBJ2-1,TGTGCCACCAGTGATTTGGACACCGGGACTAGCGGCTCCGATGAGCAGTTCTTC,CATSDLDTGTSGSDEQFF
TRBV29-1,-,-,TRBJ1-6,TGCAGCGTCACGACGGGACAAAATAATTCACCCCTCCACTTT,CSVTTGQNNSPLHF
TRBV23-1,-,-,TRBJ2-1,TGCGCCAGCAGTCAGCCCCCCTTAAAGACGGGCTCCTACAATGAGCAGTTCTTC,CASSQPPLKTGSYNEQFF
TRBV28,once,TRBD1,TRBJ1-6,TGTGCCAGCAGTTTATCCGGGACAGGAGTTTTTTTCGGTTCACCCCTCCACTTT,CASSLSGTGVFFGSPLHF
TRBV25-1,-,-,TRBJ1-2,TGTGCCAGCAGTGATTTAAGGGGAGCGGGCCCTAACTATGGCTACACCTTC,CASSDLRGAGPNYGYTF
TRBV11-2,few,TRBD1,TRBJ1-5,TGTGCCAGCAGCCCCACAGGGGGCTATCAGCCCCAGCATTTT,CASSPTGGYQPQHF
TRBV24-1,-,TRBD2,TRBJ2-1,TGTGCCACCAGTGACCAGAGCGGGGGGATCTACAATGAGCAGTTCTTC,CATSDQSGGIYNEQFF
TRBV2,-,-,TRBJ1-2,TGTGCCAGCACAGGAATTAACTATGGCTACACCTTC,CASTGINYGYTF
TRBV2,few,-,TRBJ1-2,TGTGCCAGCAGTGACTTCGATGGCTACACCTTC,CASSDFDGYTF
TRBV19,-,TRBD1,TRBJ2-3,TGTGCCAGTACCCAGGGGGCAGCCACAGATACGCAGTATTTT,CASTQGAATDTQYF
TRBV5-1,-,-,TRBJ2-7,TGCGCCAGCAGCCGGGGACTTTGGGCCTACGAGCAGTACTTC,CASSRGLWAYEQYF
TRBV18,-,-,TRBJ1-1,TGTGCCAGCTCACCACGGGAGGTGAACACTGAAGCTTTCTTT,CASSPREVNTEAFF
TRBV19,-,TRBD1,TRBJ1-5,TGTGCCAGTAGTATGGACAGGGCCGGGCGCAATCAGCCCCAGCATTTT,CASSMDRAGRNQPQHF
TRBV7-8,-,TRBD2,TRBJ2-2,TGTGCCAGCAGCGCGCGCCTAAGCGGGGAGAACACCGGGGAGCTGTTTTTT,CASSARLSGENTGELFF
TRBV7-2,once,TRBD1,TRBJ1-2,TGTGCCAGCAGTTTGAGACCGGGACAGGGCGTTCGTGGCTACACCTTC,CASSLRPGQGVRGYTF
TRBV13,-,TRBD2,TRBJ2-1,TGTGCCAGCAGCCCCCGGGGTAGCGGGAGTCACAATGAGCAGTTCTTC,CASSPRGSGSHNEQFF
TRBV7-9,-,-,TRBJ2-1,TGTGCCAGCAGCTCCGCTAGCTCCTACAATGAGCAGTTCTTC,CASSSASSYNEQFF
TRBV19,-,-,TRBJ1-4,TGTGCCAGTAGTATCCTTCCTCCAGGGACAACTAATGAAAAACTGTTTTTT,CASSILPPGTTNEKLFF
TRBV18,-,TRBD1,TRBJ1-4,TGTGCCAGCTCACCCAGACAGGGTGGGGGTGAAAAACTGTTTTTT,CASSPRQGGGEKLFF
TRBV6-1,-,TRBD1,TRBJ2-5,TGTGCCAGCAGAGAAGGACAGGGCTTCGAGACCCAGTACTTC,CASREGQGFETQYF
TRBV25-1,-,TRBD1,TRBJ1-2,TGTGCCAGCAGTGGGCCAGGGGGATCGATCTATGGCTACACCTTC,CASSGPGGSIYGYTF
TRBV2,-,TRBD2,TRBJ2-2,TGTGCCAGCAGTCTCCATGGACTAGTACCCGGGGAGCTGTTTTTT,CASSLHGLVPGELFF
TRBV5-6,-,-,TRBJ1-2,TGTGCCAGCAAGCGGCCGAGCTTGCGTGGCTACACCTTC,CASKRPSLRGYTF
TRBV27,once,TRBD1,TRBJ1-6,TGTGCCAGCAGTGTGGGACAGGGGGCCGGATCACCCCTCCACTTT,CASSVGQGAGSPLHF
TRBV29-1,-,-,TRBJ2-1,TGCAGCGTTGAAGATGGGAGGAGCCCTGGGAATGAGCAGTTCTTC,CSVEDGRSPGNEQFF
TRBV19,-,TRBD1,TRBJ1-1,TGTGCCAGTGACTCCGGGACAGGTGGCACTGAAGCTTTCTTT,CASDSGTGGTEAFF
TRBV12-3/TRBV12-4,-,-,TRBJ1-1,TGTGCCAGCAGTTTTGGGGCGAACACTGAAGCTTTCTTT,CASSFGANTEAFF
TRBV5-1,-,TRBD1,TRBJ2-5,TGCGCCAGCAGCCGCGACAGGGGCCAGGGAACCCAGTACTTC,CASSRDRGQGTQYF